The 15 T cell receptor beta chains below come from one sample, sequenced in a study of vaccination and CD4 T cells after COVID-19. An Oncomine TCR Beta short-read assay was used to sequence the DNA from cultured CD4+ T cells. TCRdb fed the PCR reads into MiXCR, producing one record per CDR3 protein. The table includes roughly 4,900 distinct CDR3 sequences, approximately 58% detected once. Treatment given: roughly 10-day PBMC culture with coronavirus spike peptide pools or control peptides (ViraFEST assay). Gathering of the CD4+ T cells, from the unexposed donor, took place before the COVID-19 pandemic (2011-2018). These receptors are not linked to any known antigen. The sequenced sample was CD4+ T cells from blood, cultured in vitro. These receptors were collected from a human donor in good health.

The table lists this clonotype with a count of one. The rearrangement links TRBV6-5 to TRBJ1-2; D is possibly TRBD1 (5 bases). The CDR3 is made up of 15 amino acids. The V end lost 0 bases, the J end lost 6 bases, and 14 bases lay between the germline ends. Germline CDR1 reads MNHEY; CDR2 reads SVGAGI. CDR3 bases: TGTGCCAGCAGTTACTCCTTGGGCAGGGAGGATGGCTACACCTTC. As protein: CASSYSLGREDGYTF.

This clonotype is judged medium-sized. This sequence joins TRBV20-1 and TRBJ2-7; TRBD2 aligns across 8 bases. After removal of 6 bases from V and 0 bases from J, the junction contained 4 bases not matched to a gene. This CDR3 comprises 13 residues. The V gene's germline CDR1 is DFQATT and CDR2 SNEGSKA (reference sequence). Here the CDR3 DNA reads TGCAGTGCCCCCGGGAGGGACTCCTACGAGCAGTACTTC. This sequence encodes CSAPGRDSYEQYF.

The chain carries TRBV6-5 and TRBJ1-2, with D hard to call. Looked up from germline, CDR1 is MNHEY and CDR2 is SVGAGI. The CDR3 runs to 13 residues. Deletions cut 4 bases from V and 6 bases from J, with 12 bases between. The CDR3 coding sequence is TGTGCCAGCAGTTTATGGGGTGAGGATGGCTACACCTTC. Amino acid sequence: CASSLWGEDGYTF.

The CDR3, as DNA: TGTGCCAGTAGTATAGCACTAGCGGGAACTTACCAAGAGACCCAGTACTTC. Its translation: CASSIALAGTYQETQYF. This rearrangement joins TRBV19 to TRBJ2-5; 10 positions match TRBD2. The germline V gene encodes CDR1 LNHDA and CDR2 SQIVND (reference sequence). The CDR3 consists of 17 residues. Trimming removed 1 base from V and 0 bases from J; junction bases left unmatched: 5. The whole variable domain, filled in from reference TRBV19 and TRBJ2-5, reads DGGITQSPKYLFRKEGQNVTLSCEQNLNHDAMYWYRQDPGQGLRLIYYSQIVNDFQKGDIAEGYSVSREKKESFPLTVTSAQKNPTAFYLCASSIALAGTYQETQYFGPGTRLLVL.

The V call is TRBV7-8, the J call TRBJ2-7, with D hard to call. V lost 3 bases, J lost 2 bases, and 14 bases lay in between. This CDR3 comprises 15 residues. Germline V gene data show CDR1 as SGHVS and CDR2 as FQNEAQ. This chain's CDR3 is CASSFRRVGAYEQYF. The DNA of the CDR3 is TGTGCCAGCAGCTTTCGACGGGTTGGGGCCTACGAGCAGTACTTC.

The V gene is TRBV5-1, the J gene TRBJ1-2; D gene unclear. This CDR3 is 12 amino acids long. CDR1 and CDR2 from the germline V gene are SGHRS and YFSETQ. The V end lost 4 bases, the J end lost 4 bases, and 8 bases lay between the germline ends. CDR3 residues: CASSAGTYGYTF. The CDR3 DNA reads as TGCGCCAGCAGCGCCGGAACCTATGGCTACACCTTC.

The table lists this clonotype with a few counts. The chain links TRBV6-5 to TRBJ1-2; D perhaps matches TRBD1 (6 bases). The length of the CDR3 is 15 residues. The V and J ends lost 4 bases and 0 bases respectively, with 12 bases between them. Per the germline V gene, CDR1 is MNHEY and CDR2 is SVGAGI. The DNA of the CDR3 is TGTGCCAGCAGTTCCCAGCCAGGGGCTAACTATGGCTACACCTTC. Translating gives CASSSQPGANYGYTF.

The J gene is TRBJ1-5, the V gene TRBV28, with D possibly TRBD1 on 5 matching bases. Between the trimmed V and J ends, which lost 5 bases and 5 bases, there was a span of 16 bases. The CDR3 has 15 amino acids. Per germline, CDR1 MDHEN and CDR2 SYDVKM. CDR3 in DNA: TGTGCCAGCAGTCAATCGGGACGCGGGGATCAGCCCCAGCATTTT. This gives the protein CASSQSGRGDQPQHF.

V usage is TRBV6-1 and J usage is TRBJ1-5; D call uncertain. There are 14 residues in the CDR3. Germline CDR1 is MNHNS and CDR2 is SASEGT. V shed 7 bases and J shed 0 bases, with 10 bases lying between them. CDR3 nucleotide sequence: TGTGCCAGCATATACCGGGTTAGCAATCAGCCCCAGCATTTT. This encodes CASIYRVSNQPQHF.

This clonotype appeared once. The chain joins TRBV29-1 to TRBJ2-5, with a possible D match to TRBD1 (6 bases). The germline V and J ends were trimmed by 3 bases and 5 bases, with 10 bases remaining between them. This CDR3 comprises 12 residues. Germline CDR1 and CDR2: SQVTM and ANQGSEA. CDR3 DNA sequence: TGCAGCGTTGATTGGGGGCTGGAGACCCAGTACTTC. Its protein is CSVDWGLETQYF. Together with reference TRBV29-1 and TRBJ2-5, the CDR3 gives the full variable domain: SAVISQKPSRDICQRGTSLTIQCQVDSQVTMMFWYRQQPGQSLTLIATANQGSEATYESGFVIDKFPISRPNLTFSTLTVSNMSPEDSSIYLCSVDWGLETQYFGPGTRLLVL.

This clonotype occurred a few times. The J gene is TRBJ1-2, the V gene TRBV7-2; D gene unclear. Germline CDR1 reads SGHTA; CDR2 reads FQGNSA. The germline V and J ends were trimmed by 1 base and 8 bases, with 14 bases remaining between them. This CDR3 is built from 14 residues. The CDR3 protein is CASSLGPQPGGYTF. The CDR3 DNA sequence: TGTGCCAGCAGCTTAGGGCCCCAACCCGGAGGCTACACCTTC.

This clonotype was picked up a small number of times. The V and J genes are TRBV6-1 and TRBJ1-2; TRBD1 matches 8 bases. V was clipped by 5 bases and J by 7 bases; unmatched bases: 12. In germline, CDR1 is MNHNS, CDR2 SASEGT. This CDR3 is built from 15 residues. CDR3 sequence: CASSISTGTGGGYTF. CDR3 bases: TGTGCCAGCAGTATCTCAACCGGGACAGGAGGTGGCTACACCTTC.

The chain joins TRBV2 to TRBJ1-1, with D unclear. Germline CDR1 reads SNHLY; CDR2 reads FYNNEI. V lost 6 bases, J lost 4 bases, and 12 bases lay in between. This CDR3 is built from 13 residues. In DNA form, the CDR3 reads TGTGCCAGCAGGGAGACATTGAGCACTGAAGCTTTCTTT. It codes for CASRETLSTEAFF. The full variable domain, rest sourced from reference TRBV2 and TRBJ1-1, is EPEVTQTPSHQVTQMGQEVILRCVPISNHLYFYWYRQILGQKVEFLVSFYNNEISEKSEIFDDQFSVERPDGSNFTLKIRSTKLEDSAMYFCASRETLSTEAFFGQGTRLTVV.

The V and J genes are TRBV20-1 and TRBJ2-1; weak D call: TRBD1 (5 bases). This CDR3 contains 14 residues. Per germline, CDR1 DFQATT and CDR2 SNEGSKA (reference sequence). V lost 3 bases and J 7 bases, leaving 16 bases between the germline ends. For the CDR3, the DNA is TGCAGTGCTAGCGAGGATGGGGCCCTTAATGAGCAGTTCTTC. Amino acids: CSASEDGALNEQFF.

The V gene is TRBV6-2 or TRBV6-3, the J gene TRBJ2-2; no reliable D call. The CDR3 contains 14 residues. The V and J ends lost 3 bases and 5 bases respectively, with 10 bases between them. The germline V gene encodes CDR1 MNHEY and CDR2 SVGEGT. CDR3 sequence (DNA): TGTGCCAGCAGTTATCTACGGTGGACCGGGGAGCTGTTTTTT. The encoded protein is CASSYLRWTGELFF.